The entry that follows covers one T cell receptor (beta chain) sequence. This entry belongs to a study of shared clonotypes between healthy human individuals. On the study more broadly: Plates per donor: three CD4 naive, three CD4 memory, two CD8 naive, one CD8 memory.

Each donor was a Caucasian adult residing in Nashville, Tennessee. Sorted-subset replicate PCRs used around 0.2 ug DNA, about 30,000 T cell genomes. Study processing details: Filtering differed since immunoSEQ provided only junctions, with no quality scores. TCRdb's copy holds only in-frame clones and misses some; the assay was immunoSEQ multiplex PCR. V and J calls plus clone size are reproduced from that table; the DNA served to infer D and trimming. The sample yields over 1.4 million clones, approximately 97% seen once. The CDR3 loop spans 15 amino acids. The V and J ends lost 0 bases and 5 bases respectively, with 14 bases between them. The germline CDR1 and CDR2 sequences are SGHRS and YFSETQ.

This TCR was sampled from a man between 25 and 39 years old in good health. This chain connects TRBV5-1 to TRBJ2-5, with D tentatively TRBD2 (6 bases). The sequencing sample was made of naive CD4+ T cells sorted from blood. Regarding subset: CD45RA+ positively selected. CDR3 region: CASSLALGRGETQYF. CDR3 nucleotides: TGCGCCAGCAGCTTGGCACTAGGCCGGGGGGAGACCCAGTACTTC.